The sequence of this T cell receptor beta chain was determined in a study of blood T cell repertoires in COVID-19. Per germline, CDR1 SGHDT and CDR2 YYEEEE. Trimming shortened V by 2 bases and J by 5 bases, and 11 bases separated the two germline ends. This CDR3 comprises 14 residues. Assay used: immunoSEQ multiplex PCR; TCRdb lists only in-frame clones, some missing. The sample lists some 460,000 clones; 75% to 90% were seen once. Sequencing was performed on PBMCs or T cells enriched from blood (not recorded which). This receptor was obtained from a woman aged 18-35 years who had recovered from COVID-19. This chain joins TRBV5-6 and TRBJ1-5; D possibly corresponds to TRBD1 (6 bases). CDR3 amino acids: CASSFGGAHQPQHF. CDR3 in DNA: TGTGCCAGCAGCTTTGGGGGGGCGCATCAGCCCCAGCATTTT.